Listed below are T cell receptor beta chains from one sample, sequenced in a study of shared clonotypes between healthy human individuals. The method was immunoSEQ multiplex PCR; TCRdb's version includes in-frame clones alone and lacks a portion of them. This table holds 75,000 to 100,000 clones, over 40% found once. The specimen sequenced was PBMCs. The source of these receptors is a woman aged 40 to 50 in good health. Some clones in this sample may be carry-over from other donors' samples. Each CDR3 is given with its conserved first and last residue. The D gene is left open where the match is weak. Size values are once, few and many counts, or a class for expanded clones, and some rows have none.

CDR3 protein	CDR3 DNA	clone size	D gene	V gene	J gene
CASSLRASGNTGELFF	TGCGCCAGCAGCTTGCGAGCTAGCGGGAACACCGGGGAGCTGTTTTTT	many	TRBD2	TRBV5-1	TRBJ2-2
CASSPPGTNYGYTF	TGTGCCAGCAGTCCCCCGGGAACTAACTATGGCTACACCTTC	-	-	TRBV28	TRBJ1-2
CAITSQREGFPFF	TGTGCCATCACGTCCCAGCGGGAGGGCTTTCCGTTTTTT	-	TRBD2	TRBV10-3	TRBJ2-2
CASSPRGGRSSGNTIYF	TGTGCCAGTAGTCCCCGGGGGGGCAGGTCTTCTGGAAACACCATATATTTT	few	-	TRBV19	TRBJ1-3
CASSQDRGSGANVLTF	TGTGCCAGCAGCCAAGACAGGGGATCTGGGGCCAACGTCCTGACTTTC	few	-	TRBV4-2	TRBJ2-6
CASSLALVNYGYTF	TGTGCCAGCAGCTTAGCGTTGGTTAACTATGGCTACACCTTC	-	-	TRBV7-9	TRBJ1-2
CASSINGEKLFF	TGTGCCAGTAGTATAAACGGTGAAAAACTGTTTTTT	many	-	TRBV19	TRBJ1-4
CASSQGETSGRTDTQYF	TGCGCCAGCAGCCAAGGAGAGACTAGCGGGAGGACAGATACGCAGTATTTT	-	TRBD2	TRBV5-1	TRBJ2-3
CSAIGGQGTWNEQFF	TGCAGCGCAATCGGGGGACAGGGGACGTGGAATGAGCAGTTCTTC	-	TRBD1	TRBV29-1	TRBJ2-1
CASSRSADDYEQYF	TGTGCCAGTAGTCGATCGGCGGATGACTACGAGCAGTACTTC	-	-	TRBV19	TRBJ2-7
CAWSTGLAGVRSYEQYF	TGTGCCTGGAGTACTGGACTAGCGGGAGTACGGTCCTACGAGCAGTACTTC	-	TRBD2	TRBV30	TRBJ2-7